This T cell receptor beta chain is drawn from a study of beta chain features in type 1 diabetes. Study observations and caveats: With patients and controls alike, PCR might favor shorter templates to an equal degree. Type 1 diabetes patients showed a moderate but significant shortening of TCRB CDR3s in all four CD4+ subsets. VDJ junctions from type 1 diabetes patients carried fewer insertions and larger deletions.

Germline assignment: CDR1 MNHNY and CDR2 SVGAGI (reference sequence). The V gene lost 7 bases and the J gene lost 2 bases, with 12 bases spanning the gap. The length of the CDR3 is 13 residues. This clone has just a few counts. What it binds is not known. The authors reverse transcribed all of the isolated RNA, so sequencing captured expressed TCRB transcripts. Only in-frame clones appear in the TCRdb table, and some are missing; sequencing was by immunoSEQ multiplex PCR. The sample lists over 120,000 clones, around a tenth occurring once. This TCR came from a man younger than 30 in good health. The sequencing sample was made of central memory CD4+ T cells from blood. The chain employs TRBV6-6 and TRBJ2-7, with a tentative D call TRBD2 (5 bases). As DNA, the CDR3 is TGTGCCAGCAAGCTGGGAGAAGCCTACGAGCAGTACTTC. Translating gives CASKLGEAYEQYF.